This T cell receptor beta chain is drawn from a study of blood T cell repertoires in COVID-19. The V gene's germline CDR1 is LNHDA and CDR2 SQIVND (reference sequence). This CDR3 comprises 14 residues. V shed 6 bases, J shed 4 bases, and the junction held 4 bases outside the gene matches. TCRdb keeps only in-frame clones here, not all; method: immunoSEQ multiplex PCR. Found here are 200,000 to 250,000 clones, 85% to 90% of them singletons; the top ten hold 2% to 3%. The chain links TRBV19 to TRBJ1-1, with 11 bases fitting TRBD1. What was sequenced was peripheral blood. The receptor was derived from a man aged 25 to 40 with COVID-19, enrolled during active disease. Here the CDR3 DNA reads TGTGCCAGTAGGGACAGGGGGCTTACCACTGAAGCTTTCTTT. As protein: CASRDRGLTTEAFF.